This T cell receptor beta chain was recorded in a study of T cells in localized non-small cell lung cancer. TCRdb's copy holds only in-frame clones and misses some; the assay was immunoSEQ multiplex PCR. The sample lists some 10,000 clones, less than 55% occurring once. The CDR3 is 18 residues long. Germline-derived CDR1 and CDR2 are MRHNA and SNTAGT. Concerning this clone: At one of its ends the junction is not consistent with the germline gene, which may arise from a read error.

The gene calls are TRBV6-4 and TRBJ2-4; D ambiguous. The receptor comes from a woman aged 40 to 75 with stage I lung adenocarcinoma. The source was lymph node tissue, collected before any cancer treatment. CDR3 DNA sequence: TGTGCCAGCAGTTACTCGGCCCCGCTGGAAGGGCGAAAAAACATTCAGTACTTC. The encoded protein is CASSYSAPLEGRKNIQYF.